The T cell receptor beta chain under discussion was sequenced for a study of cytomegalovirus exposure and HLA in healthy donors. Study overall: Researchers previously reported finding just under 120 million unique TCR beta sequences from approximately 200 million T cells.

This CDR3 comprises 14 residues. Germline V lookup: CDR1 SGDLS, CDR2 YYNGEE. Deletions cut 2 bases from V and 0 bases from J, with 8 bases between. A few counts support this clone. Its cognate antigen is unknown. Study results and limitations: Rarity marked most TCR sequences, yet some public TCRs occurred in many donors.

PCR primers comprised 60 Vbeta and 13 Jbeta primers. Sequenced by immunoSEQ multiplex PCR; TCRdb stores in-frame clones only, minus some. Here the sample spans under 150,000 clones, around 70% being singletons. V gene TRBV9 combines with J gene TRBJ1-1; maybe TRBD1 (5 bases). Material for sequencing was PBMCs. This receptor was taken from a man younger than 40 in good health and CMV-seropositive. CDR3 amino acids: CASSVGGMNTEAFF. The CDR3 region has the DNA TGTGCCAGCAGCGTGGGGGGAATGAACACTGAAGCTTTCTTT.